This T cell receptor beta chain was observed in a study of T cell responses to AZD1222 COVID-19 vaccine. Overall study results and limits: In a largely white British group with more females than males, clonal diversity was possibly underestimated. In all cases, repertoires were sampled only after the peak T cell response.

For this clone: The antigen remains undetermined.

Some clones are missing from TCRdb's copy, which holds only in-frame ones; the method was immunoSEQ multiplex PCR. The sample lists about 110,000 clones, more than 70% occurring once. The CDR3 consists of 13 residues. Trimming removed 8 bases at V and 7 bases at J, with 16 bases between. Looked up from germline, CDR1 is MNHEY and CDR2 is SVGAGI. Sequenced here: peripheral blood, sampled 28 days after the second AZD1222 dose. The rearrangement uses TRBV6-5 and TRBJ2-3; D is possibly TRBD2 (6 bases). The TCR originated in an adult who received the AZD1222 COVID-19 vaccine. CDR3 protein: CASCRDSDYTQYF. CDR3 DNA sequence: TGTGCCAGCTGCCGGGACTCGGACTATACGCAGTATTTT.